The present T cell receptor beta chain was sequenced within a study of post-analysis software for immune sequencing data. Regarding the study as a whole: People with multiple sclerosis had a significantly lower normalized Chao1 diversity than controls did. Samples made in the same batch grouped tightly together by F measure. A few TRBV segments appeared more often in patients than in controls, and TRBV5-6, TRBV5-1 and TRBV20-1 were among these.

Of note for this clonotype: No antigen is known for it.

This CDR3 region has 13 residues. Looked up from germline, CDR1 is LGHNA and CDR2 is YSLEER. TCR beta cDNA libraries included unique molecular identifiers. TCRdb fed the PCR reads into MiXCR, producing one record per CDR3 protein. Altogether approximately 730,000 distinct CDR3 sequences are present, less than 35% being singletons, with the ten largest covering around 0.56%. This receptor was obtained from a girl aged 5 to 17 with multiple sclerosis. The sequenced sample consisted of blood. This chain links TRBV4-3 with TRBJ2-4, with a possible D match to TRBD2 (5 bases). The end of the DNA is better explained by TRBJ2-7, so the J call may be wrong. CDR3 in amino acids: CASSQVRGSEQYF. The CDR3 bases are TGCGCCAGCAGCCAAGTGAGAGGGAGCGAGCAGTACTTC.